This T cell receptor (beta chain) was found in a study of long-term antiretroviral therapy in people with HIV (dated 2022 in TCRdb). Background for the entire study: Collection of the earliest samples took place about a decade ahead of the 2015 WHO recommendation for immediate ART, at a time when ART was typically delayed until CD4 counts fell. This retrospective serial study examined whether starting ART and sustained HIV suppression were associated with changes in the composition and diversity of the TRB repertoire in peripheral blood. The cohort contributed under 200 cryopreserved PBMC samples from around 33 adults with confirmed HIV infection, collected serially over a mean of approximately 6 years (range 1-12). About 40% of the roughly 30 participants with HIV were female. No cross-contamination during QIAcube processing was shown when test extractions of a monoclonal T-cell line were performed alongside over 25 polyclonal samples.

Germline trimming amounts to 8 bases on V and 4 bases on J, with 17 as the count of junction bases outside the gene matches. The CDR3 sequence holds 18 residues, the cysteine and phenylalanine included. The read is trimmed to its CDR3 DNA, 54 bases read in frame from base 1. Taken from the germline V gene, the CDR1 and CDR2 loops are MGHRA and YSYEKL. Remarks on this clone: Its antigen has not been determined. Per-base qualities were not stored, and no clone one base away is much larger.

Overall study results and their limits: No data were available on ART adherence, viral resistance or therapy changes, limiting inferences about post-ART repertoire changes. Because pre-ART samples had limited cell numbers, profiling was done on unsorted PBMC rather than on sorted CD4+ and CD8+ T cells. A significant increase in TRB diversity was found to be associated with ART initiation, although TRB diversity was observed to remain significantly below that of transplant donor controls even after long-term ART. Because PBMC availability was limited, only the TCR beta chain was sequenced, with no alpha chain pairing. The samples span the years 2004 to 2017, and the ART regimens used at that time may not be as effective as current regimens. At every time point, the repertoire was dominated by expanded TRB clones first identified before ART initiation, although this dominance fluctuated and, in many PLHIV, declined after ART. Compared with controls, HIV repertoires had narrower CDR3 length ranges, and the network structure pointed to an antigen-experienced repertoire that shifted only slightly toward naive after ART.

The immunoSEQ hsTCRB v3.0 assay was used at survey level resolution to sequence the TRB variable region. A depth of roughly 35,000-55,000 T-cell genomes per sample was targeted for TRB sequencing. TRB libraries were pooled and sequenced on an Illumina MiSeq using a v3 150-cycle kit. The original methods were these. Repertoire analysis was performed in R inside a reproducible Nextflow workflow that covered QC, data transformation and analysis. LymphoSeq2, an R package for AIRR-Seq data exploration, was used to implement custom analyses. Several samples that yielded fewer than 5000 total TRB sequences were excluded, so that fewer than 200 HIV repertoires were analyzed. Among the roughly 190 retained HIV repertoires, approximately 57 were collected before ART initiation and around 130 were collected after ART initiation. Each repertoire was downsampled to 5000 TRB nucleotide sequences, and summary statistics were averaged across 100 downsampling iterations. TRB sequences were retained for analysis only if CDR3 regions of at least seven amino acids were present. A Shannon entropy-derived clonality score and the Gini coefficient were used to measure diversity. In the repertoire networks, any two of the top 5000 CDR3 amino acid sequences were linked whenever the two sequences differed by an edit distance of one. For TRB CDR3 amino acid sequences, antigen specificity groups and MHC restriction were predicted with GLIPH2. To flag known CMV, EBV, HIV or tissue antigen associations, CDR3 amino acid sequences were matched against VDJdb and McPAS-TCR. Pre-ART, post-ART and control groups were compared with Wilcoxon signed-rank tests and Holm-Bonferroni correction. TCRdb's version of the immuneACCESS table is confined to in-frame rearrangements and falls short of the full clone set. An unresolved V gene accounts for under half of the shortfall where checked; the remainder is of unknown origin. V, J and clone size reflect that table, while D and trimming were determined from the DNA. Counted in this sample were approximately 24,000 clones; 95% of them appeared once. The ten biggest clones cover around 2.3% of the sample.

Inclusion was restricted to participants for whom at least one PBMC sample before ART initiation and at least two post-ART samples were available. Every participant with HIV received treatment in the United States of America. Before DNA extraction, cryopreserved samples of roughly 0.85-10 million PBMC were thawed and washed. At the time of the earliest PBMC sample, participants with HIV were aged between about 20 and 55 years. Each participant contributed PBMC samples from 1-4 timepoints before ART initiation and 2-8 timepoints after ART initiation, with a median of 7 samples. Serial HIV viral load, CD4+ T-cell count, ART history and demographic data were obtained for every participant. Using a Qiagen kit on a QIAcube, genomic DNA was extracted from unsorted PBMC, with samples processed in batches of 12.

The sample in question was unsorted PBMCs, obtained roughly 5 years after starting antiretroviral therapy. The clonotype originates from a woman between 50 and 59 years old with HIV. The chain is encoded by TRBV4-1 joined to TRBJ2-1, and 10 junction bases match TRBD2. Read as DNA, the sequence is TGCGCCAGCTCTACTCATAGCGGGAGGCCCCGAAGGTACAATGAGCAGTTCTTC. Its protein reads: CASSTHSGRPRRYNEQFF.